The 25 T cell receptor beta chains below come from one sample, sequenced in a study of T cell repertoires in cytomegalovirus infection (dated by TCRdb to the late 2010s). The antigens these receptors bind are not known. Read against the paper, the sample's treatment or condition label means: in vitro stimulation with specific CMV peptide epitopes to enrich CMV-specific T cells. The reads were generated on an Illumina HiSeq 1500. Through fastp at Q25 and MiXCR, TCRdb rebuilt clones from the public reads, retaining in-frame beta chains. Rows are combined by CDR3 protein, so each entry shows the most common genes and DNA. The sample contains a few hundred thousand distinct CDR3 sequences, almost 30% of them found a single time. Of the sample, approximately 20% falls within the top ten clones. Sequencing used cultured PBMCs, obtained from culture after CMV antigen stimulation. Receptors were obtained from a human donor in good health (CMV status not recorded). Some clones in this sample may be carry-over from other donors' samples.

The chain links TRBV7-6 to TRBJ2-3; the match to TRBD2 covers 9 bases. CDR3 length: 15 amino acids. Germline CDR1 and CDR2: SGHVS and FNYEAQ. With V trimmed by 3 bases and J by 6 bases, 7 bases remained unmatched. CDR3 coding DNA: TGTGCCAGCAGCTTTAGCGGGGGCCAAAGGGATACGCAGTATTTT. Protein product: CASSFSGGQRDTQYF.

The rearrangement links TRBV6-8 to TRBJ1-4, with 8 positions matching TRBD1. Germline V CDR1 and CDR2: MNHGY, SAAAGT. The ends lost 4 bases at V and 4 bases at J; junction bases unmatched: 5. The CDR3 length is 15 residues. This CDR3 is CASSSPGQDNEKLFF. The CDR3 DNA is TGTGCCAGCAGTTCACCGGGACAGGATAATGAAAAACTGTTTTTT.

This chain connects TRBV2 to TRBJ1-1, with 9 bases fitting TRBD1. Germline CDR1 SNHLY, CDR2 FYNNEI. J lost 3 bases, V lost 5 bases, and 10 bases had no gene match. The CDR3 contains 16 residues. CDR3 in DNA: TGTGCCAGCAGTCCGATATCGACAGGGGGATACACTGAAGCTTTCTTT. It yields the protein CASSPISTGGYTEAFF.

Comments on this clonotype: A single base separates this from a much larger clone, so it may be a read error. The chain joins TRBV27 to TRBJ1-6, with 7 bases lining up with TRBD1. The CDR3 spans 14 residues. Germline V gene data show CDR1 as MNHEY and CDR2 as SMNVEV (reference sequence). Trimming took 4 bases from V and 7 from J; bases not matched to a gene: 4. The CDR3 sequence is CASSWGRGNSPLHF. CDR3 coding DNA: TGTGCCAGCAGTTGGGGCAGGGGGAATTCACCCCTCCACTTT.

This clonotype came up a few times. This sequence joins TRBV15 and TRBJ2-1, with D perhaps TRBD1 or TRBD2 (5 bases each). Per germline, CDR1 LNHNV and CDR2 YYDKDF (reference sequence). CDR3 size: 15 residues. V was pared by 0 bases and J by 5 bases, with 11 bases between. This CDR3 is CATSRDQGPHNEQFF. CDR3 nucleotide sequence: TGTGCCACCAGCAGAGATCAGGGACCCCACAATGAGCAGTTCTTC. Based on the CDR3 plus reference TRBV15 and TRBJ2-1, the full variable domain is DAMVIQNPRYQVTQFGKPVTLSCSQTLNHNVMYWYQQKSSQAPKLLFHYYDKDFNNEADTPDNFQSRRPNTSFCFLDIRSPGLGDTAMYLCATSRDQGPHNEQFFGPGTRLTVL.

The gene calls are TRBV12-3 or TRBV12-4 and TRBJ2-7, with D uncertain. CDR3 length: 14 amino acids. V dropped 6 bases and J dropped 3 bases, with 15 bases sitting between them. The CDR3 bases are TGTGCCAGCAGCTTTCTGGCAGGCGACTACGAGCAGTACTTC. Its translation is CASSFLAGDYEQYF.

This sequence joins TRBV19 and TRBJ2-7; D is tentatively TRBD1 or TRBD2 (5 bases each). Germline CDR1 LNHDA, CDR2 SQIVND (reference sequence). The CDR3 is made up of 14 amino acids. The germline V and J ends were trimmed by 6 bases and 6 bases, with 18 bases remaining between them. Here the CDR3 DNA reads TGTGCCAGTAGGATCGGGACCCAGGGCGGCGAGCAGTACTTC. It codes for CASRIGTQGGEQYF.

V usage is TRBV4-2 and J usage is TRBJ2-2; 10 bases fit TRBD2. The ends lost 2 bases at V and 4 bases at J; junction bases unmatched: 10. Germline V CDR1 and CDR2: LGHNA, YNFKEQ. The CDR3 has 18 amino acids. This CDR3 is CASSQKLWTSGRTGELFF. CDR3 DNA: TGTGCCAGCAGCCAAAAGCTTTGGACTAGCGGCCGCACCGGGGAGCTGTTTTTT.

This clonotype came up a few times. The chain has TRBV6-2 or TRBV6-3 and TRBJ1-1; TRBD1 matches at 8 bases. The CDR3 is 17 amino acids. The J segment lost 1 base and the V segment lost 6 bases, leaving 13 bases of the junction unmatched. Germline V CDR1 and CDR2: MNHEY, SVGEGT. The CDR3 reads CASSRTGSGTGNTEAFF. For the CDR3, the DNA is TGTGCCAGCAGCCGGACAGGGTCGGGGACAGGGAACACTGAAGCTTTCTTT.

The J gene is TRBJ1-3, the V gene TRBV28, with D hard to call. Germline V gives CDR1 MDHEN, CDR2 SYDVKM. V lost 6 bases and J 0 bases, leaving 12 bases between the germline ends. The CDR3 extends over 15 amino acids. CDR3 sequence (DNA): TGTGCCAGCAGCCCCCCCGTAAGCTCTGGAAACACCATATATTTT. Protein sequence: CASSPPVSSGNTIYF.

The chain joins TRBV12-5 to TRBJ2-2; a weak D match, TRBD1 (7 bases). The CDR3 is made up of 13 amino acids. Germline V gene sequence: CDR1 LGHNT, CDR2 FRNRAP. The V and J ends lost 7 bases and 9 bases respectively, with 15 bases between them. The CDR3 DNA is TGTGCTAGTGCCCCAGGGGGGAACAGGGAGCTGTTTTTT. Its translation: CASAPGGNRELFF.

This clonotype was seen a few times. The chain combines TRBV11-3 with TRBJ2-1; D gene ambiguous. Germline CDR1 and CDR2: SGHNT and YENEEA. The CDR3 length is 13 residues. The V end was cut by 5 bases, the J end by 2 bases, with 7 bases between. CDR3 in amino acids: CASSPGPYNEQFF. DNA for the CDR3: TGTGCCAGCAGCCCCGGACCCTACAATGAGCAGTTCTTC.

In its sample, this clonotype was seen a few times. The CDR3 nucleotides read TGTGCCAGCACCCAACGGGGGGGAAAGTACAATGAGCAGTTCTTC. It is translated as CASTQRGGKYNEQFF. The rearrangement uses TRBV7-9 and TRBJ2-1; 8 nucleotides align to TRBD2. Germline CDR1 SEHNR, CDR2 FQNEAQ (reference sequence). CDR3 length: 15 amino acids. V lost 7 bases, J lost 4 bases, and 9 bases stayed unmatched.

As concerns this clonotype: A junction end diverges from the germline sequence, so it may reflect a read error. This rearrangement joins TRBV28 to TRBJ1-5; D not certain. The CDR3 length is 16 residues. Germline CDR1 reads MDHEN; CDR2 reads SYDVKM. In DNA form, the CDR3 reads TGTGCCAGCAGTCCGGTAACATCTCTTAGCCATCAGCCCCAGCATTTT. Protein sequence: CASSPVTSLSHQPQHF.

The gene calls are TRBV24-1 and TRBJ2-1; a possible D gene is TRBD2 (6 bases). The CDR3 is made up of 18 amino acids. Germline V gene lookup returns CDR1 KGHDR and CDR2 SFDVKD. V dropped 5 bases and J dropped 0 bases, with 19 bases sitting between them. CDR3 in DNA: TGTGCCACCAGTGCCACCCGTCCAGCGGGTAGCTCCTACAATGAGCAGTTCTTC. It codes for CATSATRPAGSSYNEQFF.

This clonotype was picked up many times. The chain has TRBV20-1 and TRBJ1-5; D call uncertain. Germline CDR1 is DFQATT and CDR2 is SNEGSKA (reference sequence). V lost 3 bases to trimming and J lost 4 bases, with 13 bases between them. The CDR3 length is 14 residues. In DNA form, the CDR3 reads TGCAGTGCTAGTGCCGACCCGAGGAATCAGCCCCAGCATTTT. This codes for CSASADPRNQPQHF.

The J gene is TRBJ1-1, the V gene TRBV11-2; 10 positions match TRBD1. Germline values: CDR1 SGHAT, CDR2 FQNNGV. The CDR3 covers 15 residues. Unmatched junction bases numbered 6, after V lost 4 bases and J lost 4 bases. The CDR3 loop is CASSSWTGGRTEAFF. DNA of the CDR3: TGTGCCAGCAGCTCGTGGACAGGGGGACGCACTGAAGCTTTCTTT.

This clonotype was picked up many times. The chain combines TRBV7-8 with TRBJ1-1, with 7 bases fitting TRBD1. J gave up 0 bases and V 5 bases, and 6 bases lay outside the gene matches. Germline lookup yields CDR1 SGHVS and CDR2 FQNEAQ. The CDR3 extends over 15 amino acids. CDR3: CASSGPGQLNTEAFF. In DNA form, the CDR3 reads TGTGCCAGCAGCGGACCGGGACAGCTGAACACTGAAGCTTTCTTT. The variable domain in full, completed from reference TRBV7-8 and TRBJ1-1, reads GAGVSQSPRYKVAKRGQDVALRCDPISGHVSLFWYQQALGQGPEFLTYFQNEAQLDKSGLPSDRFFAERPEGSVSTLKIQRTQQEDSAVYLCASSGPGQLNTEAFFGQGTRLTVV.

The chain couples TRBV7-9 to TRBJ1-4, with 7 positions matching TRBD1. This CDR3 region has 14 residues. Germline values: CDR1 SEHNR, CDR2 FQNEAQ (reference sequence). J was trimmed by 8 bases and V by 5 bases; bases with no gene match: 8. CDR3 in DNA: TGTGCCAGCAGCCTAACAGGGGCAAGCGAAAAACTGTTTTTT. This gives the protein CASSLTGASEKLFF. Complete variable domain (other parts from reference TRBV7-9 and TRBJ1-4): DTGVSQNPRHKITKRGQNVTFRCDPISEHNRLYWYRQTLGQGPEFLTYFQNEAQLEKSRLLSDRFSAERPKGSFSTLEIQRTEQGDSAMYLCASSLTGASEKLFFGSGTQLSVL.

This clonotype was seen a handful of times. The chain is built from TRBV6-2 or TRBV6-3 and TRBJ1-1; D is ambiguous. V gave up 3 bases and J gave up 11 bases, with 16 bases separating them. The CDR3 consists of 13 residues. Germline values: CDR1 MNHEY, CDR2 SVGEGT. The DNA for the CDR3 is TGTGCCAGCAGTTATGCGGTTGCCGGCGACGCTTTCTTT. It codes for CASSYAVAGDAFF.

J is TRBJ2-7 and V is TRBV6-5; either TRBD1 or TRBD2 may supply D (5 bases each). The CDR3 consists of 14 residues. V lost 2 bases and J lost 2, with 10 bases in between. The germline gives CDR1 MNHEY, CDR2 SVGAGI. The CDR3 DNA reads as TGTGCCAGCAGTTACGAGGGACCCACCTACGAGCAGTACTTC. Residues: CASSYEGPTYEQYF.

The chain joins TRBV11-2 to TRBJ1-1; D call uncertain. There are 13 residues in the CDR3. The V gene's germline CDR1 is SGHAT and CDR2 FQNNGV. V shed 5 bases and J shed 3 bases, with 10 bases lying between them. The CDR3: CASSIRVDTEAFF. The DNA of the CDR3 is TGTGCCAGCAGCATAAGGGTCGACACTGAAGCTTTCTTT.

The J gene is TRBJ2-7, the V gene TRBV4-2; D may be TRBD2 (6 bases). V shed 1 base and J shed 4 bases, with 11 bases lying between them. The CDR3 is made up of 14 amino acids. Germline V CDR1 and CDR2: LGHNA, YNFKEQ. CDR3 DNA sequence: TGTGCCAGCAGCCAAGGGCGGGGCCCATACGAGCAGTACTTC. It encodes CASSQGRGPYEQYF.

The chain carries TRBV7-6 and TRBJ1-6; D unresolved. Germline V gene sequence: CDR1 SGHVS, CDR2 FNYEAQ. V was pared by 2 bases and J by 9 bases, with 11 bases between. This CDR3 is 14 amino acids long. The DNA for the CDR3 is TGTGCCAGCAGCTTATCGGCAGGAGGTTCACCCCTCCACTTT. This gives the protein CASSLSAGGSPLHF.

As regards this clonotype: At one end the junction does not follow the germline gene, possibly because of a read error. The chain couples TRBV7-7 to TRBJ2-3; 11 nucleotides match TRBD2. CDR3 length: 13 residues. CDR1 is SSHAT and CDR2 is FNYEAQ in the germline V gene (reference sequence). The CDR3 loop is CASSSGTSGQQYF. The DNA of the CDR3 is TGTGCTAGCAGCAGCGGGACTAGCGGCCAGCAGTATTTT.